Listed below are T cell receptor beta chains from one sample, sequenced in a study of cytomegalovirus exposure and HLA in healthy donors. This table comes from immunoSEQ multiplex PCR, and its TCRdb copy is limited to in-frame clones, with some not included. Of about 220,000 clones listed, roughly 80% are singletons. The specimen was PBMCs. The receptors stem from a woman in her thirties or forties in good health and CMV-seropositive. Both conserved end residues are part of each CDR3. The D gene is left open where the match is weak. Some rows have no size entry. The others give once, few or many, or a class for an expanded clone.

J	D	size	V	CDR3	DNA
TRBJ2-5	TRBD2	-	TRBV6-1	CASSAQLAGGLETQYF	TGTGCCAGCAGTGCTCAGCTAGCGGGGGGGCTAGAGACCCAGTACTTC
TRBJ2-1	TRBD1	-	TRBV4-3	CASSQGDRPYNEQFF	TGCGCCAGCAGCCAGGGGGACAGGCCCTACAATGAGCAGTTCTTC
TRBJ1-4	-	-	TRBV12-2	CASRLALRGSQEIHNEKLFF	TGTGCAAGTCGCTTAGCGCTAAGGGGCAGCCAAGAAATCCATAATGAAAAACTGTTTTTT
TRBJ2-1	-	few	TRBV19	CASSMGRGPVNEQFF	TGTGCCAGTAGTATGGGGCGGGGCCCGGTGAATGAGCAGTTCTTC
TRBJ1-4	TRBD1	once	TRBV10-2	CASSEGGRIEKLFF	TGCGCCAGCAGTGAAGGGGGCCGGATTGAAAAACTGTTTTTT
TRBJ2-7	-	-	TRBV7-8	CASSFSFASAYEQYF	TGTGCCAGCAGCTTCTCCTTTGCATCGGCCTACGAGCAGTACTTC
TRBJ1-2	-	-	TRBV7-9	CASSIELGGYTF	TGTGCCAGCAGCATAGAACTAGGGGGCTACACCTTC
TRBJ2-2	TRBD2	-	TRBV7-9	CASSKRGRGSTGELFF	TGTGCCAGCAGCAAAAGGGGACGCGGGAGCACCGGGGAGCTGTTTTTT
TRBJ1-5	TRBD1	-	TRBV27	CASSPRQGASNQPQHF	TGTGCCAGCAGTCCCCGACAGGGGGCCAGCAATCAGCCCCAGCATTTT
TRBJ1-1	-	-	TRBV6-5	CASSYSVTLNTEAFF	TGTGCCAGCAGTTACTCGGTGACACTGAACACTGAAGCTTTCTTT
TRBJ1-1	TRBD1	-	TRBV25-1	CASSGGQGRQAFF	TGTGCCAGCAGTGGGGGACAGGGAAGGCAGGCTTTCTTT
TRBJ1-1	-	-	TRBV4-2	CASSQVQGGSTEAFF	TGTGCCAGCAGCCAAGTTCAGGGCGGTAGCACTGAAGCTTTCTTT
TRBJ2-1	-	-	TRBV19	CASSMRDNEQFF	TGTGCCAGTAGTATGAGGGACAATGAGCAGTTCTTC
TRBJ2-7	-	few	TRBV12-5	CASGTTYEQYF	TGTGCTAGTGGTACAACCTACGAGCAGTACTTC
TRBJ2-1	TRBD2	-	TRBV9	CASGTRVNEQFF	TGTGCCAGCGGGACTAGGGTCAATGAGCAGTTCTTC
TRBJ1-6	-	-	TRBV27	CASSFFSGLNSPLHF	TGTGCCAGCAGTTTTTTCAGCGGGCTTAATTCCCCCCTCCACTTT
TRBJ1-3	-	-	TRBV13	CASSRPSSGNTIYF	TGTGCCAGCAGCCGGCCTAGCTCTGGAAACACCATATATTTT
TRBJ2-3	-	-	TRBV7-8	CASSSDFWDTDTQYF	TGTGCCAGCAGCTCGGACTTCTGGGACACAGATACGCAGTATTTT
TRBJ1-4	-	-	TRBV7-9	CSSSFGGGEKLFF	TGTTCCAGCAGCTTCGGGGGAGGCGAAAAACTGTTTTTT
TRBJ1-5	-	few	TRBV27	CASSFRQGNQPQHF	TGTGCCAGCAGTTTCCGACAGGGCAATCAGCCCCAGCATTTT
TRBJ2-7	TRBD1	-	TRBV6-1	CASSAEGGVGYEQYF	TGTGCCAGCAGTGCCGAAGGGGGCGTGGGGTACGAGCAGTACTTC
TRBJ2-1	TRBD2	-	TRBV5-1	CASSLTGGSRGQFF	TGCGCCAGCAGCTTGACGGGGGGGTCGCGGGGGCAGTTCTTC
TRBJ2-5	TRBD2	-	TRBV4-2	CASSQDPGLAWETQYF	TGTGCCAGCAGCCAAGATCCGGGACTAGCCTGGGAGACCCAGTACTTC
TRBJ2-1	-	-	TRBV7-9	CASSLAGGDEQFF	TGTGCCAGCAGCTTAGCGGGAGGAGATGAGCAGTTCTTC
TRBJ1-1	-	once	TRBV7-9	CASSLVWGWEAFF	TGTGCCAGCAGCTTAGTTTGGGGATGGGAGGCTTTCTTT
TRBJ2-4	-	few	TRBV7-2	CASSLAFETRKAKNIQYF	TGTGCCAGCAGCTTAGCGTTCGAAACTCGAAAAGCCAAAAACATTCAGTACTTC
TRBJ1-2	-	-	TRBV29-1	CTISGRGGYGYTF	TGCACCATTTCGGGGAGGGGGGGGTATGGCTACACCTTC
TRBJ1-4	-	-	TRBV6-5	CASSGQLNEKLFF	TGTGCCAGCAGCGGACAGCTTAATGAAAAACTGTTTTTT
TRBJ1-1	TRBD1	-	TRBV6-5	CASSYSRQGIAEAFF	TGTGCCAGCAGTTACTCGAGACAGGGGATCGCTGAAGCTTTCTTT
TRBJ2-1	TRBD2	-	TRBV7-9	CATLGGTKYNEQFF	TGTGCCACCCTGGGCGGGACTAAATACAATGAGCAGTTCTTC
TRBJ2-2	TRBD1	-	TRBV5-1	CASSLGRTGNTGELFF	TGCGCCAGCAGCTTGGGTAGGACAGGGAACACCGGGGAGCTGTTTTTT
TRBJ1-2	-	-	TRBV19	CASSYSRSAGIDGYTF	TGTGCCAGTAGCTATTCTCGGTCGGCAGGGATTGATGGCTACACCTTC
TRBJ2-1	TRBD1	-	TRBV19	CASSRSRDREQFF	TGTGCCAGTAGTAGATCCCGGGACAGGGAGCAGTTCTTC
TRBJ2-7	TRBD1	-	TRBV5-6	CASSMGQGGYEQYF	TGTGCCAGCAGCATGGGACAGGGGGGCTACGAGCAGTACTTC
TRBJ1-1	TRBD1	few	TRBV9	CASSVADRADTEAFF	TGTGCCAGCAGCGTAGCTGACAGGGCGGACACTGAAGCTTTCTTT
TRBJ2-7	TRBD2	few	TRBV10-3	CAIRELAGGSYEQYF	TGTGCCATCAGGGAACTAGCGGGGGGCTCCTACGAGCAGTACTTC
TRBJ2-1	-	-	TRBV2	CASRETGLNEQFF	TGTGCCAGCAGAGAAACAGGGTTAAATGAGCAGTTCTTC
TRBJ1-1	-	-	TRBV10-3	CAISESDKVTEAFF	TGTGCCATCAGTGAGTCGGACAAGGTAACTGAAGCTTTCTTT
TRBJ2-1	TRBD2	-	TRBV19	CASSGGSYNEQFF	TGTGCCAGTAGCGGGGGGTCATACAATGAGCAGTTCTTC
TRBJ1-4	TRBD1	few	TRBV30	CAWSPRDSEKLFF	TGTGCCTGGAGTCCAAGGGACAGCGAAAAACTGTTTTTT
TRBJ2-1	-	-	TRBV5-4	CASSGALAVRRNEQFF	TGTGCCAGCAGCGGTGCTCTAGCAGTTCGGAGGAATGAGCAGTTCTTC
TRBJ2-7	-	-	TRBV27	CASSFGYEQYF	TGTGCCAGCAGTTTCGGCTACGAGCAGTACTTC
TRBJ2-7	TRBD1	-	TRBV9	CASSLTQGARPYEQYF	TGTGCCAGCAGCTTGACCCAGGGGGCGCGTCCCTACGAGCAGTACTTC
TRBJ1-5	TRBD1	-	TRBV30	CAWSTWTGLYSNQPQHF	TGTGCCTGGAGTACGTGGACAGGGCTTTACAGCAATCAGCCCCAGCATTTT
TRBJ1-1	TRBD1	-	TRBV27	CASSFLGQGVEAFF	TGTGCCAGCAGTTTTCTCGGACAGGGAGTTGAAGCTTTCTTT
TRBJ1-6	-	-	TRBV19	CASSIAGSYNSPLHF	TGTGCCAGTAGTATTGCGGGCTCCTATAATTCACCCCTCCACTTT
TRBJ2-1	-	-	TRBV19	CASSIGLQTYNEQFF	TGTGCCAGTAGTATAGGGCTCCAAACCTACAATGAGCAGTTCTTC
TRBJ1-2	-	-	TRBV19	CASSTPKTF	TGTGCCAGTAGTACACCTAAAACCTTC